One T cell receptor (beta chain) is described in this entry. The sample belongs to a study of cytomegalovirus exposure and HLA in healthy donors. Measured with immunoSEQ multiplex PCR; TCRdb has only the in-frame clones, and not every one. In the table there are 100,000 to 150,000 clones, approximately 92% of which are singletons. In germline, CDR1 is SGHVS, CDR2 FNYEAQ. V lost 5 bases and J lost 0; bases outside the gene matches: 10. The CDR3 consists of 19 residues. The sequencing sample was made of PBMCs. This chain uses TRBV7-6 with TRBJ2-2; 12 nucleotides match TRBD1. The sequence derives from a woman between 18 and 30 years old in good health and CMV-seronegative. Here the CDR3 reads CASSRRGTGGGSNTGELFF. The CDR3 DNA sequence: TGTGCCAGCAGCCGCCGAGGGACAGGGGGCGGTTCGAACACCGGGGAGCTGTTTTTT.